This T cell receptor (beta chain) was identified in a study of T cells in Graves' hyperthyroidism and ophthalmopathy. Study outcomes and limitations: Also found in blood were most expanded thyroid clonotypes above 0.001. Patients with ophthalmopathy were separated from those with stable hyperthyroidism by a 13 V-J model.

To note about this clonotype: Its antigen is unknown.

This CDR3 contains 15 residues. Trimming left V 6 bases short and J 0 bases short, with 12 bases between. RNA transcripts gave rise to amplified TCR beta CDR3 regions. Carried out on the TCR CDR3, a first-round RT-PCR used the HTBI primer set. TCRdb called the multiplex PCR reads again in MiXCR, with one record for every CDR3 protein. The sample includes about 380,000 distinct CDR3 sequences, around a sixth of them seen just once. Orbital computed tomography, thyroid ultrasound, serum thyroxine and TRAb, and clinical symptoms together informed the diagnoses. The receptor comes from a man aged 18 to 35 with Graves' ophthalmopathy. V gene TRBV12-3 or TRBV12-4 combines with J gene TRBJ1-3; D is perhaps TRBD1 (6 bases). The sample consisted of blood. The DNA of the CDR3 is TGTGCCAGCAGCCCCACAGGGCGCTCTGGAAACACCATATATTTT. This gives the protein CASSPTGRSGNTIYF.